One and the same sample provided the 18 T cell receptor beta chains below, sequenced in a study of blood T cell repertoires in COVID-19. Here immunoSEQ multiplex PCR was the method, and the copy in TCRdb shows in-frame clones only, minus some. Here the sample spans approximately 190,000 clones, roughly 82% being singletons. The sample was peripheral blood. These receptors all come from a woman aged 25 to 39 with acute or convalescent COVID-19.

The V gene is TRBV28, the J gene TRBJ2-2; 10 bases fit TRBD1. The ends lost 8 bases at V and 2 bases at J; junction bases unmatched: 2. This CDR3 has 14 amino acids. Germline assignment: CDR1 MDHEN and CDR2 SYDVKM. The CDR3 bases are TGTGCCAGCGACAGGGGGCTAAACACCGGGGAGCTGTTTTTT. Translated: CASDRGLNTGELFF.

This clone was observed once. V and J are TRBV19 and TRBJ2-1, with 7 bases lining up with TRBD2. The CDR3 is made up of 15 amino acids. CDR1 and CDR2 (germline): LNHDA, SQIVND (reference sequence). Unmatched junction bases numbered 9, after V lost 3 bases and J lost 7 bases. Here the CDR3 reads CASSISAGATNEQFF. The CDR3 region has the DNA TGTGCCAGTAGTATTTCGGCGGGAGCGACTAATGAGCAGTTCTTC.

This clone was recorded a few times. The chain links TRBV24-1 to TRBJ1-3; D gene ambiguous. CDR1 KGHDR and CDR2 SFDVKD come from the germline V gene. V was trimmed by 3 bases and J by 0 bases, leaving 14 bases between them. The CDR3 contains 17 residues. The CDR3 loop is CATSDPRPGSSGNTIYF. CDR3 sequence (DNA): TGTGCCACCAGTGATCCACGACCCGGGAGCTCTGGAAACACCATATATTTT.

This chain joins TRBV27 and TRBJ2-7; TRBD1 might be the D (6 bases). V was shortened by 10 bases and J by 4 bases, with 17 bases between the two germline ends. There are 13 residues in the CDR3. Germline V gives CDR1 MNHEY, CDR2 SMNVEV (reference sequence). The CDR3 DNA is TGTGCCACCGGAAGGGGGACACCTTACGAGCAGTACTTC. It specifies CATGRGTPYEQYF.

The chain couples TRBV4-2 to TRBJ1-5; D unclear. Trimming cost V 0 bases and J 5 bases, with 5 bases left between them. Germline CDR1 LGHNA, CDR2 YNFKEQ. The CDR3 sequence is 13 residues long. As DNA, the CDR3 is TGTGCCAGCAGCCAAGAAACGGATCAGCCCCAGCATTTT. Translated: CASSQETDQPQHF.

The V and J genes are TRBV15 and TRBJ1-2, with 8 bases lining up with TRBD1. With 0 bases clipped from V and 6 bases from J, the junction kept 6 bases outside the gene matches. Germline values: CDR1 LNHNV, CDR2 YYDKDF (reference sequence). CDR3 length: 15 amino acids. The CDR3 sequence is CATSRDGQGADGYTF. The CDR3 nucleotides are TGTGCCACCAGCAGAGATGGCCAGGGGGCGGATGGCTACACCTTC.

This rearrangement joins TRBV6-1 to TRBJ2-1; D may be TRBD2 (6 bases). V was pared by 3 bases and J by 9 bases, with 12 bases between. The length of the CDR3 is 13 residues. Germline V gene data show CDR1 as MNHNS and CDR2 as SASEGT. CDR3 sequence: CASSDTGEVEQFF. CDR3 sequence (DNA): TGTGCCAGCAGTGACACGGGGGAGGTTGAGCAGTTCTTC.

Here the CDR3 reads CAISESTASGANVLTF. The CDR3 coding sequence is TGTGCCATCAGTGAGTCGACTGCCTCTGGGGCCAACGTCCTGACTTTC. This chain links TRBV10-3 with TRBJ2-6, with D hard to call. The CDR3 spans 16 residues. From germline, CDR1 is ENHRY and CDR2 SYGVKD. V shed 0 bases and J shed 0 bases, with 6 bases lying between them.

This rearrangement joins TRBV5-1 to TRBJ2-1, with D unclear. This CDR3 spans 14 amino acids. Germline CDR1 is SGHRS and CDR2 is YFSETQ. V lost 0 bases and J 4 bases, leaving 8 bases between the germline ends. The CDR3 loop is CASSLAYTYNEQFF. For the CDR3, the DNA is TGCGCCAGCAGCTTGGCCTATACGTACAATGAGCAGTTCTTC.

Ten or more counts support this clone. V is TRBV5-8 and J is TRBJ2-7; 7 nucleotides line up with TRBD1. From germline, CDR1 is SGHTS and CDR2 YDEGEE. CDR3 size: 17 residues. Unmatched junction bases numbered 15, after V lost 4 bases and J lost 2 bases. CDR3 bases: TGTGCCAGCAGCCCTTCCGGTCCCCGGGACAGTCCCTACGAGCAGTACTTC. Translated, it gives CASSPSGPRDSPYEQYF.

This chain links TRBV14 with TRBJ1-3; D ambiguous. CDR3 length: 17 amino acids. The germline V and J ends were trimmed by 1 base and 0 bases, with 13 bases remaining between them. Germline V gives CDR1 SGHDN, CDR2 FVKESK. The CDR3 reads CASSQVTGRASGNTIYF. In nucleotides, the CDR3 is TGTGCCAGCAGCCAAGTAACCGGTCGTGCCTCTGGAAACACCATATATTTT.

This sequence joins TRBV27 and TRBJ1-4; possibly TRBD1 for D (5 bases). V lost 3 bases and J lost 4, with 9 bases in between. The germline V gene encodes CDR1 MNHEY and CDR2 SMNVEV (reference sequence). The CDR3 is made up of 14 amino acids. For the CDR3, the DNA is TGTGCCAGCAGTTTTTCAGGGTTTAATGAAAAACTGTTTTTT. Protein: CASSFSGFNEKLFF.

The chain carries TRBV4-1 and TRBJ1-2; 12 nucleotides align to TRBD1. Germline V gene lookup returns CDR1 MGHRA and CDR2 YSYEKL. The trim removed 0 bases at V and 4 bases at J, leaving 9 bases unmatched. CDR3 length equals 18 residues. The CDR3 reads CASSQDRGQGARGYGYTF. The CDR3 DNA follows: TGCGCCAGCAGCCAAGATCGGGGACAGGGGGCGCGAGGCTATGGCTACACCTTC.

The chain employs TRBV6-1 and TRBJ1-4, with 9 positions matching TRBD1. The ends lost 1 base at V and 0 bases at J; junction bases unmatched: 6. The CDR3 has 18 amino acids. Germline V gene lookup returns CDR1 MNHNS and CDR2 SASEGT. The CDR3, as DNA: TGTGCCAGCAGTGAAGGATACAGGGGGCTCGCAACTAATGAAAAACTGTTTTTT. Amino acids: CASSEGYRGLATNEKLFF.

The chain combines TRBV5-1 with TRBJ1-2; possibly TRBD1 for D (5 bases). V lost 2 bases, J lost 14 bases, and 28 bases lay in between. The CDR3 extends over 16 amino acids. In germline, CDR1 is SGHRS, CDR2 YFSETQ. The chain's CDR3 is CASSFGSRGREFAGTF. CDR3 nucleotides: TGCGCCAGCAGCTTCGGTTCGCGTGGCAGGGAGTTTGCGGGAACCTTC.

The V call is TRBV21-1, the J call TRBJ1-6. TRBV21-1 is classified as a pseudogene. CDR3 size: 16 residues. CDR3 in amino acids: CASSNFSSSYNSPLHF. DNA of the CDR3: TGTGCCAGCAGCAATTTCTCTAGCTCCTATAATTCACCCCTCCACTTT.

V usage is TRBV7-6 and J usage is TRBJ2-7, with 8 bases matching TRBD1. V dropped 1 base and J dropped 5; count of bases not matched to a gene: 7. The CDR3 extends over 15 amino acids. Germline V CDR1 and CDR2: SGHVS, FNYEAQ. CDR3 DNA sequence: TGTGCCAGCAGCTTAGACCAGGGGGCGACCGACGAGCAGTACTTC. Amino acid sequence: CASSLDQGATDEQYF.

This clone was found a few times. CDR3: CASSRDRTYNQPQHF. The CDR3 DNA reads TGTGCCAGCAGTCGGGACAGAACATACAATCAGCCCCAGCATTTT. V and J are TRBV27 and TRBJ1-5; 7 bases fit TRBD1. V was clipped by 5 bases and J by 3 bases; unmatched bases: 7. CDR1 is MNHEY, CDR2 SMNVEV, per germline (reference sequence). The CDR3 spans 15 residues.